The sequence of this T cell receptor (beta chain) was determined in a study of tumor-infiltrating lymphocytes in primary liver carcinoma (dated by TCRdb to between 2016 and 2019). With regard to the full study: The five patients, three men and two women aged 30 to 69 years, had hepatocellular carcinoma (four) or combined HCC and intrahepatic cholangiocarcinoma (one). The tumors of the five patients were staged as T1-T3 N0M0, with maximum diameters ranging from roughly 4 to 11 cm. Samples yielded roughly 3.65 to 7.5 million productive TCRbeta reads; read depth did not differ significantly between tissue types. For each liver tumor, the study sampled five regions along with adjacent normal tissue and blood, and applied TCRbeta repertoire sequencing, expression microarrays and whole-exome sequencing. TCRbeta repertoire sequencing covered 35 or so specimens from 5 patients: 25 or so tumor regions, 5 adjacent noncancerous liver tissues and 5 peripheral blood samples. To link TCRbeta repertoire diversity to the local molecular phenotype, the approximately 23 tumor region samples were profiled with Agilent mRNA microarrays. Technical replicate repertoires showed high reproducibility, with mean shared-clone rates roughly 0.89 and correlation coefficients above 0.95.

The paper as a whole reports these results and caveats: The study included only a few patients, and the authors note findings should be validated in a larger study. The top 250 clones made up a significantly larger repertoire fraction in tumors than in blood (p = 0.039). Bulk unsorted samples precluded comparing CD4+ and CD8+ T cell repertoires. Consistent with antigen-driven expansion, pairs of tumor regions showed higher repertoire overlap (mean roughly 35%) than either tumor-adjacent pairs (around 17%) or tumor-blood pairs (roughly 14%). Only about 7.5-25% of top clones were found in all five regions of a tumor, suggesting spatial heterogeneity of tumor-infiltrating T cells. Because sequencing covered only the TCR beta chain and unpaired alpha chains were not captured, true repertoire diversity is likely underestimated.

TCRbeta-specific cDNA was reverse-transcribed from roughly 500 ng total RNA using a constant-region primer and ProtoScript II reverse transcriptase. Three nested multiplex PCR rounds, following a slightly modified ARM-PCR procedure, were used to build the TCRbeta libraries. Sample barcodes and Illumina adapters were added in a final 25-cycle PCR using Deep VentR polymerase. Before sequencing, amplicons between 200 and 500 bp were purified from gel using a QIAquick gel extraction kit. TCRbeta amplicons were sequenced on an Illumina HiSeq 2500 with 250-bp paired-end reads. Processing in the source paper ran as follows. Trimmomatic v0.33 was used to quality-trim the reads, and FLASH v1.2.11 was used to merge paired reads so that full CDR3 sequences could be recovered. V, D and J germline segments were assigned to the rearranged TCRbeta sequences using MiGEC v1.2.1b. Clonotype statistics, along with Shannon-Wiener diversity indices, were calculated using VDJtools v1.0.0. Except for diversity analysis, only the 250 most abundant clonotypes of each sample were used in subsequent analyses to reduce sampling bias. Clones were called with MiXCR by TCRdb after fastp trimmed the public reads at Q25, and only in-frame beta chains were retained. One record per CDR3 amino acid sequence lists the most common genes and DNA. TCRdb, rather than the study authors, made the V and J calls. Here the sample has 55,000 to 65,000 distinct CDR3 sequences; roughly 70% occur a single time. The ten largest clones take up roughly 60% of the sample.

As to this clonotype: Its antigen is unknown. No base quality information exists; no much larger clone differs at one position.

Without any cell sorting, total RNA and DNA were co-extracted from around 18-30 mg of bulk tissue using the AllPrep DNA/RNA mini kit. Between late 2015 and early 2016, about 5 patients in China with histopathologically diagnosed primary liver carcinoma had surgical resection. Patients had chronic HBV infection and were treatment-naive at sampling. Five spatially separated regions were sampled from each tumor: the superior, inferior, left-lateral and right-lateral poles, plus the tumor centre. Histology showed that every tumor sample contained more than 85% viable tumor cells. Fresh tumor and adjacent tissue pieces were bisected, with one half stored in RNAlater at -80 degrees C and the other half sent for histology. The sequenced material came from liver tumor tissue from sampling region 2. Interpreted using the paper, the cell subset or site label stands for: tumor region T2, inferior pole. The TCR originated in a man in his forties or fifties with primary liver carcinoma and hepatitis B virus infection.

The DNA reads as follows: TGTGCCAGCTCACGGGGACTACGGAGCGATGAGCAGTTCTTC. It encodes CASSRGLRSDEQFF. The V and J genes are TRBV18 and TRBJ2-1; a stretch of 7 junction bases matches TRBD2. For CDR1 and CDR2, the germline V gene lists KGHSH and LQKENI. CDR3 length: 14 amino acids, cysteine to phenylalanine. Only the CDR3 portion is preserved as DNA: 42 bases, with reading frame beginning at the first base. V is trimmed back by 4 bases and J by 8 bases, and the junction contains 8 bases that no gene match accounts for.